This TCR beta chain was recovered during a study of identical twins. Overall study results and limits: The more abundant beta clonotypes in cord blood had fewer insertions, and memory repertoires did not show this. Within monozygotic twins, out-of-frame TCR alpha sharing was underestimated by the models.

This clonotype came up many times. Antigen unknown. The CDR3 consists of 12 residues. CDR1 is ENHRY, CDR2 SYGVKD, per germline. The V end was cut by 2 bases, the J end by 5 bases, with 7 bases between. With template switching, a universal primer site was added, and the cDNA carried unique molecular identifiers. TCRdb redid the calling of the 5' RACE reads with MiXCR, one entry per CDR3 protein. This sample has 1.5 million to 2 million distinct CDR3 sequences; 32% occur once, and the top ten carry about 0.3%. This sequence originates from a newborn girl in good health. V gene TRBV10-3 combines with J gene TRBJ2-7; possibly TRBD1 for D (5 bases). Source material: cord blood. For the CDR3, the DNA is TGTGCCATCAGTGAGGGGGCGGACGAGCAGTACTTC. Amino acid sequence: CAISEGADEQYF.